Following are 32 T cell receptor beta chains from one sample sequenced in a study of beta chain features in type 1 diabetes. General study findings and limits: TCRB CDR3 length was moderately but significantly reduced in all four CD4+ subsets of Type 1 diabetes patients.

The investigators reverse transcribed all of the isolated RNA, so they sequenced expressed TCRB transcripts. The method was immunoSEQ multiplex PCR; TCRdb's version includes in-frame clones alone and lacks a portion of them. The sample lists 500,000 to 650,000 clones, 9.5% to 15% occurring once. Their antigens remain unidentified. The material sequenced was naive CD4+ T cells from blood. These receptor sequences come from a man in his thirties or forties with type 1 diabetes.

The rearrangement joins TRBV7-2 to TRBJ1-1; D is unclear. V lost 8 bases, J lost 5 bases, and 15 bases lay in between. The CDR3 has 13 amino acids. Germline CDR1 and CDR2: SGHTA and FQGNSA. The DNA for the CDR3 is TGTGCCAGCTCGGAAGGGATTGAAACTGAAGCTTTCTTT. It specifies CASSEGIETEAFF.

V usage is TRBV19 and J usage is TRBJ1-1, with 7 bases fitting TRBD1. With 6 bases clipped from V and 4 bases from J, the junction kept 8 bases outside the gene matches. Germline CDR1 is LNHDA and CDR2 is SQIVND (reference sequence). This CDR3 is built from 14 residues. The CDR3 is CASRAGGRGTEAFF. CDR3 nucleotides: TGTGCCAGTAGGGCAGGGGGAAGGGGCACTGAAGCTTTCTTT.

V gene TRBV27 combines with J gene TRBJ2-5; D remains unclear. This CDR3 comprises 13 residues. Germline CDR1 is MNHEY and CDR2 is SMNVEV (reference sequence). The ends were cut back, 6 bases at V and 3 bases at J, with 11 bases in the middle. CDR3 amino acids: CASRTNIKETQYF. The DNA of the CDR3 is TGTGCCAGCAGAACCAATATCAAAGAGACCCAGTACTTC.

V gene TRBV15 combines with J gene TRBJ2-3; D is unresolved. Per germline, CDR1 LNHNV and CDR2 YYDKDF (reference sequence). V was cut by 5 bases and J by 0 bases, with 12 bases left in between. The CDR3 loop spans 15 amino acids. CDR3 loop: CATSANRASTDTQYF. Written as DNA, the CDR3 is TGTGCCACCAGCGCTAACCGAGCTAGCACAGATACGCAGTATTTT. Full variable domain (remainder filled in from reference TRBV15 and TRBJ2-3): DAMVIQNPRYQVTQFGKPVTLSCSQTLNHNVMYWYQQKSSQAPKLLFHYYDKDFNNEADTPDNFQSRRPNTSFCFLDIRSPGLGDTAMYLCATSANRASTDTQYFGPGTRLTVL.

This clone has only a few counts. The chain employs TRBV12-5 and TRBJ1-3; no reliable D call. The CDR3 runs to 16 residues. CDR1 is LGHNT, CDR2 FRNRAP, per germline. V lost 0 bases and J 2 bases, leaving 11 bases between the germline ends. Written as DNA, the CDR3 is TGTGCTAGTGGTTTGGTCCTCACGAGCACTGGAAACACCATATATTTT. Residues: CASGLVLTSTGNTIYF. Full variable domain (rest looked up from reference TRBV12-5 and TRBJ1-3): DARVTQTPRHKVTEMGQEVTMRCQPILGHNTVFWYRQTMMQGLELLAYFRNRAPLDDSGMPKDRFSAEMPDATLATLKIQPSEPRDSAVYFCASGLVLTSTGNTIYFGEGSWLTVV.

This clone has more than one count but fewer than ten. The J gene is TRBJ2-7, the V gene TRBV28; 10 bases match TRBD1. V gave up 2 bases and J gave up 0 bases; unmatched junction bases: 7. The CDR3 contains 17 residues. Germline lookup yields CDR1 MDHEN and CDR2 SYDVKM. This chain's CDR3 is CASSLVGTGASSYEQYF. The CDR3 DNA sequence: TGTGCCAGCAGTTTAGTTGGGACAGGGGCCAGCTCCTACGAGCAGTACTTC.

This clone was seen a few times. The V call is TRBV5-6, the J call TRBJ1-1; the D gene is possibly TRBD1 (6 bases). Trimming pared 5 bases from V and 8 bases from J, leaving 10 bases between. CDR3 length: 11 residues. The germline CDR1 and CDR2 sequences are SGHDT and YYEEEE. CDR3 coding DNA: TGTGCCAGCAGTGGACAGAACGAAGCTTTCTTT. Translating it yields CASSGQNEAFF.

This clone was found a few times. This rearrangement joins TRBV7-2 to TRBJ1-6, with D possibly being TRBD1 (6 bases). Between the trimmed V and J ends, which lost 5 bases and 7 bases, there was a span of 12 bases. The CDR3 sequence is 14 residues long. CDR1 SGHTA and CDR2 FQGNSA come from the germline V gene. The CDR3: CASSPGQPNSPLHF. CDR3 nucleotide sequence: TGTGCCAGCAGCCCAGGACAGCCGAATTCACCCCTCCACTTT.

A word on this clone: A junction boundary mismatches the germline segment, possibly from a read error. This sequence joins TRBV5-1 and TRBJ2-3, with unresolved D. The CDR3 runs 14 residues. Germline CDR1 and CDR2: SGHRS and YFSETQ. The CDR3 reads CASSWSSSTDTQYF. CDR3 nucleotide sequence: TGTGCCAGCAGCTGGAGTTCTAGCACAGATACGCAGTATTTT.

This clone showed up just a few times. The chain recombines TRBV6-6 with TRBJ2-5; D gene unclear. Germline loops: CDR1 MNHNY, CDR2 SVGAGI (reference sequence). V gave up 4 bases and J gave up 3 bases, with 9 bases separating them. The CDR3 runs 13 residues. The CDR3 region is CASSSDLKETQYF. DNA for the CDR3: TGTGCCAGCAGTTCCGACTTAAAAGAGACCCAGTACTTC.

The CDR3 DNA follows: TGTGCCAGCAGCTTAGGCAGGGATCGCGAGCAGTACTTC. Residues: CASSLGRDREQYF. The chain links TRBV7-2 to TRBJ2-7; TRBD1 is a possible D gene (5 bases). The germline gives CDR1 SGHTA, CDR2 FQGNSA. With 1 base removed from V and 6 bases from J, the gap between germline ends came to 10 bases. This CDR3 is 13 amino acids long. Drawing the rest from reference TRBV7-2 and TRBJ2-7, the complete variable domain is GAGVSQSPSNKVTEKGKDVELRCDPISGHTALYWYRQSLGQGLEFLIYFQGNSAPDKSGLPSDRFSAERTGGSVSTLTIQRTQQEDSAVYLCASSLGRDREQYFGPGTRLTVT.

The chain uses TRBV7-2 and TRBJ2-5, with 7 bases aligning to TRBD2. This CDR3 contains 14 residues. In germline, CDR1 is SGHTA, CDR2 FQGNSA. V lost 4 bases, J lost 5 bases, and 7 bases stayed unmatched. The CDR3 here is CASSSREAAETQYF. DNA for the CDR3: TGTGCCAGCAGCTCCCGGGAGGCCGCGGAGACCCAGTACTTC.

The chain is built from TRBV2 and TRBJ2-5; D unclear. This CDR3 contains 14 residues. The germline gives CDR1 SNHLY, CDR2 FYNNEI. The V gene lost 6 bases and the J gene lost 2 bases, with 13 bases spanning the gap. DNA for the CDR3: TGTGCCAGCAGCAACCTGGGCCTACAAGAGACCCAGTACTTC. This gives the protein CASSNLGLQETQYF. The full variable domain, with the rest looked up from reference TRBV2 and TRBJ2-5, is EPEVTQTPSHQVTQMGQEVILRCVPISNHLYFYWYRQILGQKVEFLVSFYNNEISEKSEIFDDQFSVERPDGSNFTLKIRSTKLEDSAMYFCASSNLGLQETQYFGPGTRLLVL.

The chain links TRBV7-9 to TRBJ1-1, with D perhaps TRBD1 (6 bases). CDR1 SEHNR and CDR2 FQNEAQ come from the germline V gene (reference sequence). Trimming shortened V by 3 bases and J by 5 bases, and 13 bases separated the two germline ends. The CDR3 sequence is 14 residues long. CDR3 amino acids: CASSFGGRETEAFF. CDR3 in DNA: TGTGCCAGCAGCTTCGGGGGGCGAGAAACTGAAGCTTTCTTT.

This clone was counted between two and nine times. This chain connects TRBV7-2 to TRBJ1-6; D is perhaps TRBD1 (5 bases). CDR1 and CDR2 (germline): SGHTA, FQGNSA. V shed 0 bases and J shed 6 bases, with 9 bases lying between them. The CDR3 is made up of 15 amino acids. The CDR3 reads CASSLATAANSPLHF. CDR3 nucleotides: TGTGCCAGCAGCTTAGCGACAGCGGCTAATTCACCCCTCCACTTT.

This clone occurred a few times. J is TRBJ1-5 and V is TRBV11-2; D is unclear. Germline CDR1 SGHAT, CDR2 FQNNGV. Trimming shortened V by 1 base and J by 6 bases, and 4 bases separated the two germline ends. The CDR3 runs to 12 residues. The CDR3 DNA reads TGTGCCAGCAGCTTAGGCGCTCAGCCCCAGCATTTT. Translating it yields CASSLGAQPQHF.

This clone was detected a few times. The rearrangement joins TRBV2 to TRBJ2-6; D is perhaps TRBD1 (5 bases). This CDR3 is 16 amino acids long. V lost 3 bases to trimming and J lost 2 bases, with 11 bases between them. The germline V gene encodes CDR1 SNHLY and CDR2 FYNNEI. For the CDR3, the DNA is TGTGCCAGCAGTGAGACCTCCAGGGCTGGGGCCAACGTCCTGACTTTC. It encodes CASSETSRAGANVLTF.

For the CDR3, the DNA is TGTGCCAGTAGGGCCGGGACAGGGGGCGTCGGGGCCAAAAACATTCAGTACTTC. This translates into CASRAGTGGVGAKNIQYF. The rearrangement uses TRBV19 and TRBJ2-4; 12 nucleotides align to TRBD1. The ends lost 6 bases at V and 1 base at J; junction bases unmatched: 10. The CDR3 sequence is 18 residues long. Germline V gene data show CDR1 as LNHDA and CDR2 as SQIVND (reference sequence). Drawing the rest from reference TRBV19 and TRBJ2-4, the complete variable domain is DGGITQSPKYLFRKEGQNVTLSCEQNLNHDAMYWYRQDPGQGLRLIYYSQIVNDFQKGDIAEGYSVSREKKESFPLTVTSAQKNPTAFYLCASRAGTGGVGAKNIQYFGAGTRLSVL.

The rearrangement joins TRBV7-3 to TRBJ2-1, with 8 bases matching TRBD1. V gave up 5 bases and J gave up 7 bases; unmatched junction bases: 10. The length of the CDR3 is 15 residues. Germline CDR1 is SGHTA and CDR2 is FQGTGA. CDR3 coding DNA: TGTGCCAGCAGCCCGCCGGACAGGGTGGGTAATGAGCAGTTCTTC. Its translation: CASSPPDRVGNEQFF.

The chain links TRBV6-5 to TRBJ2-7, with D perhaps TRBD2 (6 bases). Deletions cut 6 bases from V and 4 bases from J, with 19 bases between. The CDR3 is made up of 15 amino acids. Germline lookup yields CDR1 MNHEY and CDR2 SVGAGI. The CDR3 coding sequence is TGTGCCAGCAGACCAGGGACTTTCCATGGGTACGAGCAGTACTTC. Translating it yields CASRPGTFHGYEQYF.

Note on this clone: The same CDR3 arises from other DNA sequences in this sample as well. The CDR3 coding sequence is TGTGCCAGCAGCTTGACTGCTGATACGCAGTATTTT. Protein product: CASSLTADTQYF. The chain links TRBV7-2 to TRBJ2-3, with D hard to call. Germline CDR1 and CDR2: SGHTA and FQGNSA. V lost 3 bases, J lost 6 bases, and 7 bases lay in between. The CDR3 is made up of 12 amino acids. Filled out from reference TRBV7-2 and TRBJ2-3, the complete variable domain reads GAGVSQSPSNKVTEKGKDVELRCDPISGHTALYWYRQSLGQGLEFLIYFQGNSAPDKSGLPSDRFSAERTGGSVSTLTIQRTQQEDSAVYLCASSLTADTQYFGPGTRLTVL.

This clone was recorded a few times. The chain combines TRBV4-3 with TRBJ1-3; no clear D. V shed 0 bases and J shed 5 bases, with 11 bases lying between them. There are 15 residues in the CDR3. Germline V lookup: CDR1 LGHNA, CDR2 YSLEER. DNA of the CDR3: TGCGCCAGCAGCCAAGATCGAAGAGGACGAAACACCATATATTTT. Protein sequence: CASSQDRRGRNTIYF.

This clone was observed a few times. The CDR3 DNA reads as TGTGCCAGCAGTGAATTATTGGCAAACACCATATATTTT. Protein product: CASSELLANTIYF. The chain employs TRBV25-1 and TRBJ1-3; unclear D gene. CDR1 and CDR2 (germline): MGHDK, SYGVNS. The CDR3 length is 13 residues. The V and J ends lost 1 base and 6 bases respectively, with 7 bases between them.

The chain joins TRBV14 to TRBJ2-5, with TRBD2 matching 8 bases. This CDR3 contains 16 residues. J was trimmed by 5 bases and V by 4 bases; bases with no gene match: 12. Germline loops: CDR1 SGHDN, CDR2 FVKESK. DNA for the CDR3: TGTGCCAGCAGCCCCACGAAACGGGGGGGCCTCGAGACCCAGTACTTC. Translating it yields CASSPTKRGGLETQYF.

V is TRBV27 and J is TRBJ1-2, with 9 bases that match TRBD1. Germline V gene data show CDR1 as MNHEY and CDR2 as SMNVEV (reference sequence). The CDR3 covers 14 residues. V was clipped by 6 bases and J by 4 bases; unmatched bases: 6. CDR3 amino acids: CASRRDRVGYGYTF. In nucleotides, the CDR3 is TGTGCCAGCAGGCGGGACAGGGTAGGCTATGGCTACACCTTC.

This chain joins TRBV11-3 and TRBJ2-7; TRBD1 matches 8 bases. Germline CDR1 SGHNT, CDR2 YENEEA. The CDR3 has 14 amino acids. The J segment lost 6 bases and the V segment lost 5 bases, leaving 9 bases of the junction unmatched. This CDR3 reads CASSPRTGLFEQYF. Here the CDR3 DNA reads TGTGCCAGCAGCCCCCGGACAGGGCTCTTCGAGCAGTACTTC.

The V call is TRBV28, the J call TRBJ2-1; 11 nucleotides match TRBD2. Germline CDR1 reads MDHEN; CDR2 reads SYDVKM. The CDR3 totals 16 residues. The J segment lost 7 bases and the V segment lost 6 bases, leaving 11 bases of the junction unmatched. The CDR3 DNA reads TGTGCCAGCAGCTATAGCGGGGGGGCCAAGTGGAATGAGCAGTTCTTC. Its protein is CASSYSGGAKWNEQFF.

The chain links TRBV7-6 to TRBJ2-3, with 8 bases that match TRBD2. CDR1 is SGHVS, CDR2 FNYEAQ, per germline. V was clipped by 5 bases and J by 1 base; unmatched bases: 11. The CDR3 covers 17 residues. The DNA for the CDR3 is TGTGCCAGCAGCAACCGCGGGGGGCGCGGGGGCACAGATACGCAGTATTTT. Its translation: CASSNRGGRGGTDTQYF.

This clone was detected only a few times. V is TRBV4-2 and J is TRBJ2-6; D not resolved. This CDR3 contains 15 residues. The germline gives CDR1 LGHNA, CDR2 YNFKEQ. V lost 2 bases to trimming and J lost 0 bases, with 5 bases between them. The CDR3 protein is CASSQSGSGANVLTF. The CDR3, as DNA: TGTGCCAGCAGCCAATCAGGCTCTGGGGCCAACGTCCTGACTTTC.

The rearrangement uses TRBV9 and TRBJ1-4; D unresolved. Deletions cut 4 bases from V and 7 bases from J, with 17 bases between. The germline V gene encodes CDR1 SGDLS and CDR2 YYNGEE. This CDR3 is 15 amino acids long. CDR3 in amino acids: CASSPKGGWGEKLFF. The CDR3 region has the DNA TGTGCCAGCAGCCCGAAGGGAGGATGGGGTGAAAAACTGTTTTTT. Combining the CDR3 with reference TRBV9 and TRBJ1-4 gives the whole variable domain DSGVTQTPKHLITATGQRVTLRCSPRSGDLSVYWYQQSLDQGLQFLIQYYNGEERAKGNILERFSAQQFPDLHSELNLSSLELGDSALYFCASSPKGGWGEKLFFGSGTQLSVL.

In this sample, this clone turned up a few times. V gene TRBV5-1 combines with J gene TRBJ2-5; the D is unclear. The V gene lost 0 bases and the J gene lost 5 bases, with 11 bases spanning the gap. This CDR3 is built from 14 residues. Germline V gene lookup returns CDR1 SGHRS and CDR2 YFSETQ. The CDR3: CASSLAGMRETQYF. The CDR3 DNA sequence: TGCGCCAGCAGCTTGGCGGGTATGCGGGAGACCCAGTACTTC.

The V and J genes are TRBV18 and TRBJ2-7; 12 bases are a match to TRBD2. This CDR3 has 14 amino acids. Germline V gene data show CDR1 as KGHSH and CDR2 as LQKENI. The ends lost 6 bases at V and 4 bases at J; junction bases unmatched: 4. The DNA of the CDR3 is TGTGCCAGCTCCAAGACTAGCGGGGGATACGAGCAGTACTTC. It is translated as CASSKTSGGYEQYF.